This T cell receptor beta chain was obtained from a study of technical replicates of blood from a few donors. TCRdb's copy holds only in-frame clones and misses some; the assay was immunoSEQ multiplex PCR. Here the sample spans approximately 81,000 clones, 70% to 90% being singletons. Germline CDR1 reads SGHRS; CDR2 reads YFSETQ. V lost 4 bases, J lost 6 bases, and 6 bases stayed unmatched. This CDR3 has 15 residues. This chain uses TRBV5-1 with TRBJ2-3; TRBD1 aligns across 12 bases. The sequence was obtained from a human donor in good health. Some clones in this sample may be carry-over from other donors' samples. The sequencing input was PBMCs. The CDR3 nucleotides read TGCGCCAGCAGCCCCCGGGACAGGGGGCGCGATACGCAGTATTTT. It specifies CASSPRDRGRDTQYF.